Each of the 2 T cell receptor beta chains below was sequenced from the same sample in a study of blood T cell repertoires in COVID-19. Method: immunoSEQ multiplex PCR; TCRdb's copy keeps in-frame clones and lacks some. Here the sample spans approximately 270,000 clones, roughly 89% being singletons. The sample comprised peripheral blood. These receptors were collected from a man between 45 and 60 years old with acute or convalescent COVID-19.

The chain recombines TRBV24-1 with TRBJ2-2, with D possibly being TRBD1 (8 bases). The CDR3 runs 15 residues. With 4 bases removed from V and 7 bases from J, the gap between germline ends came to 15 bases. Germline V lookup: CDR1 KGHDR, CDR2 SFDVKD. CDR3 residues: CATSDHTGGVGELFF. CDR3 sequence (DNA): TGTGCCACCAGTGACCACACAGGGGGGGTCGGGGAGCTGTTTTTT.

This chain joins TRBV15 and TRBJ1-2; D might be TRBD1 (6 bases). Germline CDR1 and CDR2: LNHNV and YYDKDF (reference sequence). V was trimmed by 4 bases and J by 4 bases, leaving 10 bases between them. The CDR3 runs 13 residues. CDR3 DNA sequence: TGTGCCACCAGCACACAGGGTTTCTATGGCTACACCTTC. This encodes CATSTQGFYGYTF.